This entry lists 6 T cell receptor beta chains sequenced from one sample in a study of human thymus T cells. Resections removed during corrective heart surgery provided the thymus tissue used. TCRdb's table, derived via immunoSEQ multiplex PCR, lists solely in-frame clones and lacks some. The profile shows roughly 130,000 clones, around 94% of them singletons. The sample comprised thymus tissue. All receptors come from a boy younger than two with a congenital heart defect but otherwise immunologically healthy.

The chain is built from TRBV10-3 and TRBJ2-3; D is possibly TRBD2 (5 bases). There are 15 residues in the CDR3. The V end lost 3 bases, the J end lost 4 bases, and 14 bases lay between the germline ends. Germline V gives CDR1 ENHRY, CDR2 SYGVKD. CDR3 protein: CAISELVDGPDTQYF. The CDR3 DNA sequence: TGTGCCATCAGTGAACTAGTTGACGGGCCAGATACGCAGTATTTT.

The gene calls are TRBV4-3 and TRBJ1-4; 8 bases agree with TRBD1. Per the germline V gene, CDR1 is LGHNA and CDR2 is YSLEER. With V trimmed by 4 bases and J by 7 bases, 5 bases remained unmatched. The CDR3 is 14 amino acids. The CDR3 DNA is TGCGCCAGCAGCCTCGACAGGGGAGGTGAAAAACTGTTTTTT. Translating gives CASSLDRGGEKLFF.

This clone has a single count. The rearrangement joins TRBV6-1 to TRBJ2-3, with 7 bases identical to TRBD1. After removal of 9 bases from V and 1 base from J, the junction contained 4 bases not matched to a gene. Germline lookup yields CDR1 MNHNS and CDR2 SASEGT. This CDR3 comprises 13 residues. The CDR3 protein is CASGTVGTDTQYF. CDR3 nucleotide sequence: TGTGCCAGTGGGACAGTCGGCACAGATACGCAGTATTTT.

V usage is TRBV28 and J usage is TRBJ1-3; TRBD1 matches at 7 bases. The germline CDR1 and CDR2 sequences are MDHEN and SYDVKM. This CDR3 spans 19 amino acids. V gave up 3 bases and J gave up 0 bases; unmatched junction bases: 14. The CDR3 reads CASSFRASIQGPSGNTIYF. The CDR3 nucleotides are TGTGCCAGCAGTTTTAGGGCCTCCATACAGGGGCCCTCTGGAAACACCATATATTTT.

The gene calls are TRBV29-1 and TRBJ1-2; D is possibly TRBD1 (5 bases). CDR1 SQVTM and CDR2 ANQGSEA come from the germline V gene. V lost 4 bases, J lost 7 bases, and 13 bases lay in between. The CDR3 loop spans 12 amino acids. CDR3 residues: CSVAGQAGGYTF. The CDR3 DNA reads TGCAGCGTTGCAGGGCAGGCCGGTGGCTACACCTTC. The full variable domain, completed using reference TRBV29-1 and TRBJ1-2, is SAVISQKPSRDICQRGTSLTIQCQVDSQVTMMFWYRQQPGQSLTLIATANQGSEATYESGFVIDKFPISRPNLTFSTLTVSNMSPEDSSIYLCSVAGQAGGYTFGSGTRLTVV.

Written as DNA, the CDR3 is TGTGCCAGCAGCTTGAGCCTCACTGGCTCCTACGAGCAGTACTTC. This sequence encodes CASSLSLTGSYEQYF. This sequence joins TRBV5-5 and TRBJ2-7; no firm D call. CDR3 length: 15 amino acids. V lost 1 base and J lost 0, with 11 bases in between. From germline, CDR1 is SGHKS and CDR2 YYEKEE (reference sequence).